This TCR beta chain was sequenced during a study of blood T cell repertoires in COVID-19. Overall study context: Researchers got acute and convalescent COVID-19 samples from the United States, Italy and Spain.

V dropped 2 bases and J dropped 10; count of bases not matched to a gene: 9. Germline values: CDR1 SGHVS, CDR2 FQNEAQ. The CDR3 is 16 amino acids. The repertoire was sequenced with immunoSEQ multiplex PCR; TCRdb's copy has only in-frame clones and lacks some. This sample has 62,000 or so clones, with approximately 80% found just once. The chain is built from TRBV7-8 and TRBJ2-1, with 12 bases matching TRBD2. The sample consisted of PBMCs or T cells enriched from blood (not recorded which). The sequence was obtained from a woman aged 40 to 55 with acute COVID-19. The CDR3 spells CASSLRLAGASEEQFF. The CDR3 nucleotides are TGTGCCAGCAGCTTAAGACTAGCGGGGGCTTCTGAGGAGCAGTTCTTC.